The 15 T cell receptor beta chains presented below share a single source sample, sequenced in a study of blood T cell repertoires in COVID-19. The protocol was immunoSEQ multiplex PCR, while the TCRdb copy is restricted to in-frame clones and leaves out a portion. The repertoire includes roughly 380,000 clones, around 90% of them detected once, and just under 4% sits in the top ten. The sample was peripheral blood. The receptor set was obtained from a woman aged 55 to 70 with COVID-19, enrolled during active disease.

The rearrangement joins TRBV9 to TRBJ1-3, with D tentatively TRBD1 (5 bases). CDR3 length equals 17 residues. The V gene lost 0 bases and the J gene lost 2 bases, with 15 bases spanning the gap. CDR1 is SGDLS, CDR2 YYNGEE, per germline. The CDR3 DNA follows: TGTGCCAGCAGCGTAGGGACGGCGGGGGGTACTGGAAACACCATATATTTT. It is translated as CASSVGTAGGTGNTIYF.

V usage is TRBV3-1 (or the pseudogene TRBV3-2) and J usage is TRBJ1-1, with D tentatively TRBD1 (6 bases). Germline values: CDR1 LGHDT, CDR2 YNNKEL (reference sequence). With 1 base removed from V and 11 bases from J, the gap between germline ends came to 20 bases. The CDR3 has 15 amino acids. The CDR3 DNA is TGTGCCAGCAGCCAAGGTATGCGGGGGGCCGTGGGGGCTTTCTTT. Protein product: CASSQGMRGAVGAFF.

The chain combines TRBV19 with TRBJ1-1; D perhaps matches TRBD1 (6 bases). CDR1 and CDR2 (germline): LNHDA, SQIVND (reference sequence). V lost 7 bases, J lost 0 bases, and 15 bases lay in between. The length of the CDR3 is 15 residues. CDR3 loop: CASMFRGDMNTEAFF. CDR3 nucleotide sequence: TGTGCCAGTATGTTTCGAGGGGACATGAACACTGAAGCTTTCTTT. The entire variable domain, with the rest obtained from reference TRBV19 and TRBJ1-1, is as follows: DGGITQSPKYLFRKEGQNVTLSCEQNLNHDAMYWYRQDPGQGLRLIYYSQIVNDFQKGDIAEGYSVSREKKESFPLTVTSAQKNPTAFYLCASMFRGDMNTEAFFGQGTRLTVV.

This clone was observed a single time. The chain uses TRBV6-2 or TRBV6-3 and TRBJ1-2; the D gene is possibly TRBD1 (5 bases). With 0 bases removed from V and 4 bases from J, the gap between germline ends came to 12 bases. The CDR3 is made up of 15 amino acids. Germline V gene data show CDR1 as MNHEY and CDR2 as SVGEGT. In DNA, the CDR3 is TGTGCCAGCAGTTACTCGATTCAGGGTAGCTATGGCTACACCTTC. It specifies CASSYSIQGSYGYTF.

The gene calls are TRBV3-1 (or the pseudogene TRBV3-2) and TRBJ1-2; D not resolved. The CDR3 length is 14 residues. V was clipped by 2 bases and J by 7 bases, with 14 bases between them. Germline CDR1 and CDR2: LGHDT and YNNKEL (reference sequence). The CDR3 nucleotides are TGTGCCAGCAGCCAACTAGGCACTACCACTGGCTACACCTTC. Translation gives CASSQLGTTTGYTF.

The rearrangement links TRBV11-3 to TRBJ2-5; D call uncertain. This CDR3 comprises 13 residues. Germline V gene lookup returns CDR1 SGHNT and CDR2 YENEEA. The V gene lost 0 bases and the J gene lost 5 bases, with 7 bases spanning the gap. This CDR3 is CASSLDSVETQYF. As DNA, the CDR3 is TGTGCCAGCAGCTTAGATTCGGTTGAGACCCAGTACTTC.

The J gene is TRBJ2-5, the V gene TRBV15; tentative D call: TRBD2 (6 bases). From germline, CDR1 is LNHNV and CDR2 YYDKDF (reference sequence). V was cut by 4 bases and J by 3 bases, with 9 bases left in between. This CDR3 spans 13 amino acids. Here the CDR3 DNA reads TGTGCCACCAGCACTGGAGGGGAAGAGACCCAGTACTTC. Protein sequence: CATSTGGEETQYF. The full variable domain, completed using reference TRBV15 and TRBJ2-5, is DAMVIQNPRYQVTQFGKPVTLSCSQTLNHNVMYWYQQKSSQAPKLLFHYYDKDFNNEADTPDNFQSRRPNTSFCFLDIRSPGLGDTAMYLCATSTGGEETQYFGPGTRLLVL.

The chain recombines TRBV4-2 with TRBJ1-2; D is possibly TRBD1 (6 bases). Trimming took off 0 bases at V and 7 bases at J, with 15 bases between the two ends. The CDR3 spans 15 residues. CDR1 and CDR2 from the germline V gene are LGHNA and YNFKEQ. The CDR3 reads CASSQEVTGRGGYTF. The CDR3, as DNA: TGTGCCAGCAGCCAAGAAGTTACAGGGCGCGGTGGCTACACCTTC.

The V and J genes are TRBV29-1 and TRBJ2-3; 15 positions match TRBD2. This CDR3 region has 15 residues. Germline loops: CDR1 SQVTM, CDR2 ANQGSEA. With 7 bases clipped from V and 4 bases from J, the junction kept 6 bases outside the gene matches. CDR3 nucleotides: TGCAGCGCCAGGACTAGCGGGGGGGGAGCAGATACGCAGTATTTT. Its protein product is CSARTSGGGADTQYF.

The chain links TRBV18 to TRBJ1-1; possibly TRBD1 for D (5 bases). V shed 3 bases and J shed 0 bases, with 8 bases lying between them. Germline V gene lookup returns CDR1 KGHSH and CDR2 LQKENI. CDR3 length: 14 amino acids. The CDR3: CASSPTDMNTEAFF. The CDR3 bases are TGTGCCAGCTCACCGACAGACATGAACACTGAAGCTTTCTTT.

Only one count was recorded for this clone. The chain is built from TRBV28 and TRBJ1-5, with D maybe TRBD1 (5 bases). V lost 6 bases and J lost 6, with 12 bases in between. Germline V gives CDR1 MDHEN, CDR2 SYDVKM. CDR3 length: 13 amino acids. The CDR3 DNA sequence: TGTGCCAGCAGACACAACGGGGGTCAGCCCCAGCATTTT. Translation: CASRHNGGQPQHF.

Only one count was recorded for this clone. V gene TRBV10-3 combines with J gene TRBJ2-3; 10 positions match TRBD1. The CDR3 consists of 14 residues. The V gene's germline CDR1 is ENHRY and CDR2 SYGVKD. The J segment lost 3 bases and the V segment lost 11 bases, leaving 8 bases of the junction unmatched. CDR3 sequence (DNA): TGTGCCTCGGAGCCGGGACAGGGGACAGATACGCAGTATTTT. It codes for CASEPGQGTDTQYF.

The chain is built from TRBV19 and TRBJ1-2, with 9 positions matching TRBD1. Per germline, CDR1 LNHDA and CDR2 SQIVND (reference sequence). V lost 4 bases, J lost 1 base, and 7 bases stayed unmatched. The CDR3 runs to 16 residues. CDR3 nucleotide sequence: TGTGCCAGTAGTAACGTTCCGGGACAGGGTAACTATGGCTACACCTTC. This codes for CASSNVPGQGNYGYTF.

This sequence joins TRBV4-1 and TRBJ1-1; tentative D call: TRBD1 (5 bases). CDR3 length equals 15 residues. Germline CDR1 MGHRA, CDR2 YSYEKL. V gave up 3 bases and J gave up 5 bases, with 16 bases separating them. The CDR3 is CASSQEIQGRTEAFF. DNA of the CDR3: TGCGCCAGCAGCCAGGAGATTCAGGGAAGGACTGAAGCTTTCTTT.

The chain combines TRBV5-4 with TRBJ1-6; D gene uncertain. Germline values: CDR1 SGHNT, CDR2 YYREEE (reference sequence). This CDR3 comprises 16 residues. Trimming stripped 0 bases from V and 0 bases from J, with 7 bases between. The CDR3 here is CASSLEGSSYNSPLHF. CDR3 DNA sequence: TGTGCCAGCAGCTTGGAAGGGAGCTCCTATAATTCACCCCTCCACTTT. The full variable domain, its missing parts supplied by reference TRBV5-4 and TRBJ1-6, is ETGVTQSPTHLIKTRGQQVTLRCSSQSGHNTVSWYQQALGQGPQFIFQYYREEENGRGNFPPRFSGLQFPNYSSELNVNALELDDSALYLCASSLEGSSYNSPLHFGNGTRLTVT.